This T cell receptor beta chain is drawn from a study of blood T cell repertoires in COVID-19. The CDR3 consists of 14 residues. The germline gives CDR1 SQVTM, CDR2 ANQGSEA. Trimming took 2 bases from V and 7 from J; bases not matched to a gene: 5. The protocol was immunoSEQ multiplex PCR, while the TCRdb copy is restricted to in-frame clones and leaves out a portion. The data show over 130,000 clones, 80% to 90% seen once. This sequence originates from a woman in her 50s with acute COVID-19. The chain is built from TRBV29-1 and TRBJ1-4; 9 positions agree with TRBD1. The sequencing sample was made of PBMCs or T cells enriched from blood (not recorded which). The DNA for the CDR3 is TGCAGCGTTGAACGACAGGGGGGTGGTGAAAAACTGTTTTTT. This translates into CSVERQGGGEKLFF.